Listed below are T cell receptor beta chains from one sample, sequenced in a study of regulatory T cells in long-lasting Graves disease. TCRdb analysed the multiplex PCR reads with MiXCR anew, one entry per CDR3 protein. The table lists some 370,000 distinct CDR3 sequences, roughly 24% of them singletons. This specimen was peripheral blood mononuclear cells (PBMCs), taken when the disease was refractory, from a patient treated with antithyroid drugs. These receptors were collected from a woman in her forties with Graves disease. CDR3s include the opening cysteine and the closing phenylalanine or tryptophan. Each record gives: D gene, J gene, clone size, V gene, CDR3 protein, CDR3 DNA. The D gene is left open where the match is weak. Clone size is shown for a subset of rows, as once, few, many or a class of expanded clone.

>.|TRBJ2-2|.|TRBV7-8
CASSFTSTGELFF
TGTGCCAGCAGCTTTACGAGCACCGGGGAGCTGTTTTTT
>.|TRBJ2-7|.|TRBV2
CASTLFWGSGVNEQYF
TGTGCCAGCACCTTATTTTGGGGATCAGGGGTAAACGAGCAGTACTTC
>.|TRBJ2-7|.|TRBV10-1
CASRGRRGSGGDLNEQYF
TGCGCCAGTCGGGGGCGGCGGGGCTCTGGCGGAGACCTAAACGAGCAGTACTTC
>.|TRBJ1-5|.|TRBV10-2
CASSDSEQPQHF
TGCGCCAGCAGTGACAGCGAACAGCCCCAGCATTTT
>TRBD2|TRBJ2-2|.|TRBV10-3
CAIGEREGTGELFF
TGTGCCATCGGGGAACGGGAGGGGACCGGGGAGCTGTTTTTT
>.|TRBJ1-4|many|TRBV28
CASSLSTGGEKLFF
TGTGCCAGCAGCCTATCGACAGGTGGGGAAAAACTGTTTTTT
>.|TRBJ1-4|many|TRBV20-1
CSARPGHKTEKLFF
TGCAGTGCTAGACCGGGACATAAAACCGAGAAACTGTTTTTT
>.|TRBJ2-7|.|TRBV19
CASSTGRASYEQYF
TGTGCCAGTAGTACGGGACGGGCCTCCTACGAGCAGTACTTC
>.|TRBJ2-2|few|TRBV5-1
CASSLYGSPGGELFF
TGCGCCAGCAGCTTGTACGGGAGTCCTGGCGGGGAGCTGTTTTTT
>.|TRBJ1-5|few|TRBV19
CASSIDRGANQPQHF
TGTGCCAGTAGTATAGATCGGGGAGCGAATCAGCCCCAGCATTTT
>.|TRBJ2-2|.|TRBV29-1
CSVEILGELFF
TGCAGCGTTGAAATCCTCGGGGAGCTGTTTTTT
>.|TRBJ2-7|many|TRBV7-8
CASSLNTDSYEQYF
TGTGCCAGCAGCTTAAATACGGACTCCTACGAGCAGTACTTC
>.|TRBJ2-5|.|TRBV10-3
CAISGGGGEETQYF
TGTGCCATCAGTGGGGGAGGGGGAGAGGAGACCCAGTACTTC
>.|TRBJ2-7|few|TRBV7-7
CASSPVPGSEQYF
TGTGCTAGCAGCCCAGTTCCGGGTTCCGAGCAGTACTTC
>TRBD1|TRBJ2-4|few|TRBV20-1
CSARSGTGKILAKNIQYF
TGCAGTGCCCGATCCGGGACAGGGAAAATCCTAGCCAAAAACATTCAGTACTTC
>TRBD1|TRBJ2-7|many|TRBV27
CARPTGEIYEQYF
TGTGCCAGACCGACAGGGGAAATTTACGAGCAGTACTTC
>TRBD1|TRBJ2-3|.|TRBV2
CASGPRQGIDTQYF
TGTGCCAGCGGACCTAGACAGGGGATAGATACGCAGTATTTT
>.|TRBJ1-5|many|TRBV24-1
CATRRGVGQPQHF
TGTGCCACCAGGAGGGGGGTTGGGCAGCCCCAGCATTTT